The next 21 T cell receptor beta chains were all read from a single sample in a study of shared clonotypes between healthy human individuals. Data came from immunoSEQ multiplex PCR; TCRdb stores just in-frame clones and leaves some out. The sample gives 500,000 to 550,000 clones, roughly 95% of which show up once; about 0.059% is in the top ten. The sequenced sample consisted of naive CD4+ T cells sorted from blood. Described subset: CD45RA+ positively selected. These receptors were obtained from a woman under 40 in good health.

This chain connects TRBV18 to TRBJ2-7; 8 bases are shared with TRBD1. CDR1 and CDR2 from the germline V gene are KGHSH and LQKENI. Trimming took 3 bases from V and 6 from J; bases not matched to a gene: 10. The length of the CDR3 is 15 residues. CDR3 DNA: TGTGCCAGCTCACCGATATTGGACAGGGAAAGCGAGCAGTACTTC. This sequence encodes CASSPILDRESEQYF.

The chain carries TRBV4-2 and TRBJ2-7; 11 bases align to TRBD2. Losses at the gene ends were 4 bases for V and 2 bases for J; bases not matched to a gene: 13. The germline V gene encodes CDR1 LGHNA and CDR2 YNFKEQ. This CDR3 region has 18 residues. The CDR3 loop reads CASSPSLGTSGFTYEQYF. CDR3 in DNA: TGTGCCAGCAGCCCCTCCCTTGGGACTAGCGGATTCACCTACGAGCAGTACTTC.

The chain employs TRBV7-9 and TRBJ1-2, with 7 bases identical to TRBD1. This CDR3 has 14 residues. CDR1 and CDR2 (germline): SEHNR, FQNEAQ (reference sequence). V shed 4 bases, J shed 1 base, and the junction held 3 bases outside the gene matches. This chain's CDR3 is CASSSRGFNYGYTF. CDR3 DNA sequence: TGTGCCAGCAGCTCCAGGGGGTTTAACTATGGCTACACCTTC.

On this clone itself: At the DNA level, this CDR3 is encoded by other sequences in the same sample as well. The chain employs TRBV5-1 and TRBJ1-4; no clear D. The CDR3 spans 15 residues. V was pared by 0 bases and J by 3 bases, with 9 bases between. Germline CDR1 and CDR2: SGHRS and YFSETQ. The chain's CDR3 is CASSLAAGSNEKLFF. CDR3 sequence (DNA): TGCGCCAGCAGCTTGGCCGCAGGTTCTAATGAAAAACTGTTTTTT.

The chain combines TRBV7-9 with TRBJ2-1; 12 bases are a match to TRBD2. J gave up 6 bases and V 6 bases, and 9 bases lay outside the gene matches. The germline V gene encodes CDR1 SEHNR and CDR2 FQNEAQ (reference sequence). CDR3 length: 16 amino acids. This CDR3 reads CASRQTSGRYVNEQFF. CDR3 nucleotide sequence: TGTGCCAGCAGACAAACTAGCGGGAGGTATGTCAATGAGCAGTTCTTC.

This rearrangement joins TRBV6-1 to TRBJ2-5; 7 nucleotides line up with TRBD1. Germline V gives CDR1 MNHNS, CDR2 SASEGT. The CDR3 extends over 13 amino acids. V dropped 5 bases and J dropped 2; count of bases not matched to a gene: 2. The CDR3 protein is CASSMGQQETQYF. The CDR3 coding sequence is TGTGCCAGCAGTATGGGACAGCAAGAGACCCAGTACTTC.

To note about this clone: Other DNA variants within this sample encode the same CDR3. This rearrangement joins TRBV28 to TRBJ1-1, with D possibly matching TRBD1 (5 bases). The CDR3 has 15 residues. V was cut by 6 bases and J by 7 bases, with 21 bases left in between. CDR1 is MDHEN and CDR2 is SYDVKM in the germline V gene. The CDR3 loop is CASRLYPAGIDEAFF. The CDR3 bases are TGTGCCAGCAGACTCTATCCCGCAGGGATTGATGAAGCTTTCTTT. Full variable domain (remainder filled in from reference TRBV28 and TRBJ1-1): DVKVTQSSRYLVKRTGEKVFLECVQDMDHENMFWYRQDPGLGLRLIYFSYDVKMKEKGDIPEGYSVSREKKERFSLILESASTNQTSMYLCASRLYPAGIDEAFFGQGTRLTVV.

The genes are TRBV4-2 and TRBJ2-5, with D unclear. With the DNA end fitting TRBJ2-7 better, the J assignment may be wrong. Germline V gene lookup returns CDR1 LGHNA and CDR2 YNFKEQ. The CDR3 loop spans 15 amino acids. CDR3 in amino acids: CASSQVGDSSYEQYF. CDR3 in DNA: TGTGCCAGCAGCCAAGTAGGCGACTCCTCCTACGAGCAGTACTTC.

V gene TRBV6-5 combines with J gene TRBJ1-5; TRBD1 agrees at 12 bases. The CDR3 loop spans 15 amino acids. V was clipped by 0 bases and J by 10 bases; unmatched bases: 4. The germline V gene encodes CDR1 MNHEY and CDR2 SVGAGI. The CDR3 nucleotides read TGTGCCAGCAGTTACTCTGGGGACAGGGGGCGACCCCAGCATTTT. Residues: CASSYSGDRGRPQHF.

The rearrangement links TRBV5-1 to TRBJ1-2, with TRBD1 as a possible D gene (6 bases). The CDR3 has 14 amino acids. Trimming took off 4 bases at V and 3 bases at J, with 13 bases between the two ends. Per germline, CDR1 SGHRS and CDR2 YFSETQ. DNA for the CDR3: TGCGCCAGCAGCCTCCAGGACAGATACTATGGCTACACCTTC. It is translated as CASSLQDRYYGYTF.

The gene calls are TRBV4-1 and TRBJ1-2; D gene uncertain. The V end was cut by 0 bases, the J end by 8 bases, with 16 bases between. This CDR3 spans 15 amino acids. Germline V gives CDR1 MGHRA, CDR2 YSYEKL. The CDR3 spells CASSQEQIPLYGYTF. The DNA of the CDR3 is TGCGCCAGCAGCCAAGAACAGATCCCCCTCTACGGCTACACCTTC.

This clone was seen only a few times. This chain uses TRBV10-3 with TRBJ1-2, with D uncertain. Germline assignment: CDR1 ENHRY and CDR2 SYGVKD. The CDR3 has 13 residues. Trimming cost V 6 bases and J 4 bases, with 12 bases left between them. The CDR3 DNA reads TGTGCCATCAGCCGAGACGGTAGCTATGGCTACACCTTC. This codes for CAISRDGSYGYTF.

In its sample, this clone was seen a few times. The chain is built from TRBV7-9 and TRBJ1-5; D is uncertain. The CDR3 covers 14 residues. The germline V gene has CDR1 SEHNR and CDR2 FQNEAQ (reference sequence). V lost 6 bases and J lost 0, with 9 bases in between. The DNA of the CDR3 is TGTGCCAGCAGTCCCGAGTTTAGCAATCAGCCCCAGCATTTT. Protein: CASSPEFSNQPQHF.

The chain employs TRBV28 and TRBJ2-3; D possibly corresponds to TRBD2 (5 bases). Germline CDR1 and CDR2: MDHEN and SYDVKM. V lost 5 bases to trimming and J lost 8 bases, with 11 bases between them. This CDR3 is 12 amino acids long. The CDR3 reads CASSLRRGTQYF. The DNA for the CDR3 is TGTGCCAGCAGTCTCCGCCGGGGTACGCAGTATTTT.

This clone showed up just once. The chain has TRBV6-1 and TRBJ2-7; 11 bases align to TRBD2. This CDR3 comprises 16 residues. Trimming at V came to 0 bases and at J to 4 bases, leaving 5 bases not matched to a gene. The germline gives CDR1 MNHNS, CDR2 SASEGT. Here the CDR3 DNA reads TGTGCCAGCAGTGAAGCCGGGACTAGCGGAATATACGAGCAGTACTTC. Translating gives CASSEAGTSGIYEQYF.

This chain connects TRBV11-3 to TRBJ2-7, with 9 bases lining up with TRBD2. The CDR3 runs 15 residues. V lost 1 base to trimming and J lost 5 bases; unmatched junction nucleotides: 6. Germline CDR1 reads SGHNT; CDR2 reads YENEEA. The DNA of the CDR3 is TGTGCCAGCAGCTTAGGGGTAGCGGGAGACGACGAGCAGTACTTC. Translated: CASSLGVAGDDEQYF.

This clone was observed a handful of times. The CDR3 DNA follows: TGTGCCAGTAGGACCGTGGGTTATAGCAATCAGCCCCAGCATTTT. Encoded protein: CASRTVGYSNQPQHF. The V gene is TRBV19, the J gene TRBJ1-5; no firm D call. The V gene lost 6 bases and the J gene lost 0 bases, with 12 bases spanning the gap. There are 15 residues in the CDR3. CDR1 is LNHDA and CDR2 is SQIVND in the germline V gene (reference sequence). Full variable domain (outside the CDR3, taken from reference TRBV19 and TRBJ1-5): DGGITQSPKYLFRKEGQNVTLSCEQNLNHDAMYWYRQDPGQGLRLIYYSQIVNDFQKGDIAEGYSVSREKKESFPLTVTSAQKNPTAFYLCASRTVGYSNQPQHFGDGTRLSIL.

This chain uses TRBV28 with TRBJ2-7; 8 nucleotides align to TRBD2. The germline V gene has CDR1 MDHEN and CDR2 SYDVKM. The CDR3 spans 16 residues. V was clipped by 3 bases and J by 3 bases; unmatched bases: 10. CDR3: CASSFSTGLGDYEQYF. CDR3 coding DNA: TGTGCCAGCAGTTTTAGTACGGGACTAGGCGACTACGAGCAGTACTTC.

The rearrangement uses TRBV18 and TRBJ1-4, with D possibly matching TRBD1 (6 bases). The germline V gene has CDR1 KGHSH and CDR2 LQKENI. With 3 bases removed from V and 5 bases from J, the gap between germline ends came to 13 bases. CDR3 length: 15 residues. The chain's CDR3 is CASSPFGQLNEKLFF. CDR3 DNA: TGTGCCAGCTCACCCTTTGGACAGCTAAATGAAAAACTGTTTTTT.

V gene TRBV7-9 combines with J gene TRBJ1-6; 9 bases are shared with TRBD1. The CDR3 is 17 amino acids. Looked up from germline, CDR1 is SEHNR and CDR2 is FQNEAQ (reference sequence). Unmatched junction bases numbered 6, after V lost 5 bases and J lost 1 base. CDR3 in amino acids: CASSATGGASYNSPLHF. The CDR3 DNA sequence: TGTGCCAGCAGCGCCACAGGGGGCGCTTCCTATAATTCACCCCTCCACTTT.

This clone is a singleton in its sample. The CDR3 protein is CASAQRAGTYEQYF. Here the CDR3 DNA reads TGTGCCAGTGCCCAGCGGGCGGGTACCTACGAGCAGTACTTC. The gene calls are TRBV6-5 and TRBJ2-7, with D possibly being TRBD2 (6 bases). CDR1 MNHEY and CDR2 SVGAGI come from the germline V gene. There are 14 residues in the CDR3. Between the trimmed V and J ends, which lost 9 bases and 2 bases, there was a span of 17 bases.